Shown below are 29 T cell receptor beta chains from a single sample sequenced in a study of T cell responses to AZD1222 COVID-19 vaccine. The table came from immunoSEQ multiplex PCR; TCRdb's copy has only in-frame clones and leaves some out. The repertoire holds fewer than 180,000 clones, with around 94% as singletons. The source was peripheral blood, collected on day 0 of AZD1222 vaccination. The receptors were gathered from an adult in good health.

The V and J genes are TRBV7-9 and TRBJ1-6; D ambiguous. In germline, CDR1 is SEHNR, CDR2 FQNEAQ (reference sequence). The CDR3 has 12 residues. The ends were cut back, 5 bases at V and 8 bases at J, with 7 bases in the middle. This CDR3 reads CASSGWDSPLHF. For the CDR3, the DNA is TGTGCCAGCAGCGGATGGGATTCACCCCTCCACTTT.

The rearrangement uses TRBV28 and TRBJ1-3, with D hard to call. The CDR3 loop spans 13 amino acids. CDR1 and CDR2 (germline): MDHEN, SYDVKM. The ends were cut back, 8 bases at V and 4 bases at J, with 12 bases in the middle. CDR3 nucleotide sequence: TGTGCCAGCTCCGGAACGATCGGAAACACCATATATTTT. Protein sequence: CASSGTIGNTIYF.

The chain carries TRBV4-1 and TRBJ2-1; 11 bases are shared with TRBD2. The germline gives CDR1 MGHRA, CDR2 YSYEKL. The CDR3 contains 15 residues. J gave up 9 bases and V 7 bases, and 11 bases lay outside the gene matches. CDR3 DNA sequence: TGCGCCAGCACCGAAGGGGGACTAGCGGTCGGTGAGCAGTTCTTC. This translates into CASTEGGLAVGEQFF.

The CDR3 bases are TGTGCCACCCGCGAAGAGGGGGGCTCAGGGACTGAAGCTTTCTTT. This encodes CATREEGGSGTEAFF. The V gene is TRBV2, the J gene TRBJ1-1; D is possibly TRBD1 (6 bases). V was cut by 10 bases and J by 5 bases, with 23 bases left in between. Germline CDR1 reads SNHLY; CDR2 reads FYNNEI. This CDR3 is built from 15 residues.

The rearrangement joins TRBV2 to TRBJ2-3, with TRBD2 as a possible D gene (5 bases). In germline, CDR1 is SNHLY, CDR2 FYNNEI. V shed 4 bases and J shed 5 bases, with 13 bases lying between them. The CDR3 spans 14 residues. CDR3 region: CASSVLGAIDTQYF. CDR3 nucleotides: TGTGCCAGCAGTGTTTTGGGAGCAATAGATACGCAGTATTTT.

The rearrangement joins TRBV2 to TRBJ1-6; 10 bases line up with TRBD1. This CDR3 has 15 amino acids. Looked up from germline, CDR1 is SNHLY and CDR2 is FYNNEI. V shed 6 bases and J 4 bases; nucleotides not matched to a gene: 3. The CDR3 DNA reads TGTGCCAGCAGGAGACAGGGGGCTTATAATTCACCCCTCCACTTT. It yields the protein CASRRQGAYNSPLHF.

The chain employs TRBV4-2 and TRBJ1-2, with 7 bases lining up with TRBD1. CDR1 is LGHNA, CDR2 YNFKEQ, per germline. V lost 0 bases, J lost 1 base, and 5 bases stayed unmatched. This CDR3 is 16 amino acids long. Written as DNA, the CDR3 is TGTGCCAGCAGCCAAGAAGGGACAGTTCTTAACTATGGCTACACCTTC. It is translated as CASSQEGTVLNYGYTF.

The genes are TRBV6-2 or TRBV6-3 and TRBJ1-5; 9 bases fit TRBD1. CDR1 and CDR2 (germline): MNHEY, SVGEGT. The trim removed 6 bases at V and 4 bases at J, leaving 10 bases unmatched. The CDR3 extends over 16 amino acids. The CDR3 spells CASSTTGTGWNQPQHF. CDR3 DNA sequence: TGTGCCAGCAGCACTACCGGGACAGGGTGGAATCAGCCCCAGCATTTT.

The gene calls are TRBV7-9 and TRBJ2-5; 9 nucleotides align to TRBD1. Germline CDR1 SEHNR, CDR2 FQNEAQ (reference sequence). V lost 7 bases to trimming and J lost 2 bases; unmatched junction nucleotides: 8. CDR3 length: 15 residues. CDR3 sequence reads: CASTPADRGQETQYF. CDR3 coding DNA: TGTGCCAGCACCCCCGCCGACAGGGGGCAAGAGACCCAGTACTTC.

This chain uses TRBV5-8 with TRBJ1-1; D perhaps matches TRBD1 (5 bases). CDR1 is SGHTS and CDR2 is YDEGEE in the germline V gene. The CDR3 loop spans 15 amino acids. Between the trimmed V and J ends, which lost 0 bases and 8 bases, there was a span of 17 bases. CDR3 sequence: CASSLEGSGWGEAFF. In DNA form, the CDR3 reads TGTGCCAGCAGCTTGGAAGGGTCAGGGTGGGGGGAAGCTTTCTTT.

V gene TRBV2 combines with J gene TRBJ2-5, with 7 bases identical to TRBD1. Trimming removed 7 bases from V and 3 bases from J; junction bases left unmatched: 11. The CDR3 is 15 amino acids. The V gene's germline CDR1 is SNHLY and CDR2 FYNNEI. CDR3 sequence (DNA): TGTGCCAGCATGAGGGGGCTAGGGGTAGAAGAGACCCAGTACTTC. Residues: CASMRGLGVEETQYF.

The chain links TRBV5-6 to TRBJ2-7; TRBD2 is a possible D gene (5 bases). CDR3 size: 16 residues. V lost 6 bases and J 3 bases, leaving 22 bases between the germline ends. Germline V gene lookup returns CDR1 SGHDT and CDR2 YYEEEE. The CDR3 is CASTFMGSGSLYEQYV. CDR3 bases: TGTGCCAGCACCTTTATGGGGTCGGGGTCCCTCTACGAGCAGTACGTC.

This chain links TRBV3-1 (or the pseudogene TRBV3-2) with TRBJ1-1; D may be TRBD1 (6 bases). CDR3 length equals 15 residues. Germline CDR1 reads LGHDT; CDR2 reads YNNKEL (reference sequence). Trimming cost V 1 base and J 5 bases, with 14 bases left between them. CDR3 region: CASSQAGGLITEAFF. The CDR3 DNA reads as TGTGCCAGCAGCCAAGCGGGGGGCCTTATTACTGAAGCTTTCTTT.

The V and J genes are TRBV7-2 and TRBJ1-1, with a possible D match to TRBD1 (5 bases). V lost 4 bases, J lost 3 bases, and 12 bases lay in between. The CDR3 sequence is 14 residues long. CDR1 and CDR2 from the germline V gene are SGHTA and FQGNSA. CDR3 coding DNA: TGTGCCAGCAGCTCCCGGGGCTGGGACACTGAAGCTTTCTTT. This codes for CASSSRGWDTEAFF. Complete variable domain (other parts from reference TRBV7-2 and TRBJ1-1): GAGVSQSPSNKVTEKGKDVELRCDPISGHTALYWYRQSLGQGLEFLIYFQGNSAPDKSGLPSDRFSAERTGGSVSTLTIQRTQQEDSAVYLCASSSRGWDTEAFFGQGTRLTVV.

This chain connects TRBV11-2 to TRBJ1-4; TRBD1 aligns across 12 bases. CDR1 is SGHAT, CDR2 FQNNGV, per germline. J gave up 6 bases and V 4 bases, and 3 bases lay outside the gene matches. CDR3 size: 15 residues. For the CDR3, the DNA is TGTGCCAGCAGCTCGGGACAGGGGGCGTATGAAAAACTGTTTTTT. Translating gives CASSSGQGAYEKLFF. Variable domain in full (rest from reference TRBV11-2 and TRBJ1-4): EAGVAQSPRYKIIEKRQSVAFWCNPISGHATLYWYQQILGQGPKLLIQFQNNGVVDDSQLPKDRFSAERLKGVDSTLKIQPAKLEDSAVYLCASSSGQGAYEKLFFGSGTQLSVL.

V usage is TRBV19 and J usage is TRBJ1-1; 7 positions match TRBD1. CDR3 length: 15 amino acids. With V trimmed by 6 bases and J by 4 bases, 11 bases remained unmatched. Germline loops: CDR1 LNHDA, CDR2 SQIVND (reference sequence). The CDR3: CASRPTGSRATEAFF. As DNA, the CDR3 is TGTGCCAGTAGACCGACAGGGAGTAGGGCCACTGAAGCTTTCTTT.

The chain is built from TRBV28 and TRBJ2-2, with no clear D. V lost 5 bases to trimming and J lost 1 base, with 8 bases between them. The germline gives CDR1 MDHEN, CDR2 SYDVKM. CDR3 size: 14 residues. The CDR3 sequence: CASSRQRNTGELFF. The CDR3 DNA reads as TGTGCCAGCAGTCGTCAACGGAACACCGGGGAGCTGTTTTTT.

The chain is built from TRBV6-2 or TRBV6-3 and TRBJ1-5; TRBD1 aligns across 7 bases. The germline V gene has CDR1 MNHEY and CDR2 SVGEGT. Trimming at V came to 5 bases and at J to 4 bases, leaving 5 bases not matched to a gene. This CDR3 has 14 amino acids. CDR3 DNA: TGTGCCAGCAGTCGAGGGACAGCGAATCAGCCCCAGCATTTT. It specifies CASSRGTANQPQHF.

The genes are TRBV28 and TRBJ1-4; tentatively, D is TRBD1 (6 bases). The V and J ends lost 4 bases and 6 bases respectively, with 15 bases between them. CDR3 length: 15 residues. Germline values: CDR1 MDHEN, CDR2 SYDVKM. CDR3 sequence reads: CASSSTGRGYEKLFF. The DNA for the CDR3 is TGTGCCAGCAGTTCTACAGGGAGGGGCTATGAAAAACTGTTTTTT.

The J gene is TRBJ2-3, the V gene TRBV9; D perhaps matches TRBD2 (6 bases). The CDR3 is 16 amino acids. Germline assignment: CDR1 SGDLS and CDR2 YYNGEE. V shed 0 bases and J shed 13 bases, with 24 bases lying between them. CDR3: CASSVGVLGWDSFKYF. CDR3 nucleotide sequence: TGTGCCAGCAGCGTAGGCGTGTTGGGGTGGGACTCCTTTAAGTATTTT.

The table lists this clone with a count of one. V is TRBV6-1 and J is TRBJ2-7, with a tentative D call TRBD2 (5 bases). Germline CDR1 and CDR2: MNHNS and SASEGT. The CDR3 has 14 amino acids. V shed 0 bases and J shed 4 bases, with 10 bases lying between them. DNA of the CDR3: TGTGCCAGCAGTGAAGCAGCAGGAGGTTACGAGCAGTACGTC. It codes for CASSEAAGGYEQYV.

The rearrangement joins TRBV12-5 to TRBJ1-1; D gene unclear. Germline lookup yields CDR1 LGHNT and CDR2 FRNRAP. CDR3 length: 13 amino acids. Trimming took 2 bases from V and 2 from J, leaving 6 bases between them. In DNA, the CDR3 is TGTGCTAGTGGTTTGAGTGGTAACACTGAAGCTTTCTTT. It encodes CASGLSGNTEAFF. Together with reference TRBV12-5 and TRBJ1-1, the CDR3 gives the full variable domain: DARVTQTPRHKVTEMGQEVTMRCQPILGHNTVFWYRQTMMQGLELLAYFRNRAPLDDSGMPKDRFSAEMPDATLATLKIQPSEPRDSAVYFCASGLSGNTEAFFGQGTRLTVV.

The gene calls are TRBV7-8 and TRBJ2-2; TRBD2 matches 7 bases. With V trimmed by 4 bases and J by 1 base, 12 bases remained unmatched. The germline CDR1 and CDR2 sequences are SGHVS and FQNEAQ. The CDR3 loop spans 18 amino acids. CDR3 residues: CASSSQSYGGMNTGELFF. CDR3 DNA sequence: TGTGCCAGCAGCTCCCAGTCTTACGGGGGGATGAACACCGGGGAGCTGTTTTTT.

The chain combines TRBV27 with TRBJ1-1, with a possible D match to TRBD1 (5 bases). The CDR3 consists of 14 residues. Per the germline V gene, CDR1 is MNHEY and CDR2 is SMNVEV (reference sequence). The germline V and J ends were trimmed by 5 bases and 3 bases, with 13 bases remaining between them. The CDR3 nucleotides read TGTGCCAGCAGTAATCGGCACAGGTACACTGAAGCTTTCTTT. This codes for CASSNRHRYTEAFF.

This sequence joins TRBV2 and TRBJ2-3; 11 bases align to TRBD2. Germline CDR1 and CDR2: SNHLY and FYNNEI. The CDR3 length is 14 residues. The junction had 5 bases not matched to a gene; V was cut back by 7 bases and J by 5 bases. CDR3 sequence (DNA): TGTGCCAGCAATATAGCGGGGGGGATAGATACGCAGTATTTT. Its translation is CASNIAGGIDTQYF.

CDR3 protein: CASSDTGLGGYTF. The CDR3 DNA sequence: TGTGCCAGCAGCGATACAGGGTTGGGTGGCTACACCTTC. The chain carries TRBV5-6 and TRBJ1-2; possible D gene TRBD1, 6 bases. The V gene's germline CDR1 is SGHDT and CDR2 YYEEEE. V lost 4 bases and J lost 7, with 14 bases in between. This CDR3 has 13 amino acids.

The rearrangement joins TRBV18 to TRBJ1-1; D possibly corresponds to TRBD1 (5 bases). This CDR3 is 14 amino acids long. V was clipped by 3 bases and J by 1 base, with 9 bases between them. From germline, CDR1 is KGHSH and CDR2 LQKENI. CDR3 nucleotide sequence: TGTGCCAGCTCACCCGGGGACGGGAACACTGAAGCTTTCTTT. Protein: CASSPGDGNTEAFF.

This sequence joins TRBV29-1 and TRBJ2-3; 8 bases fit TRBD2. This CDR3 comprises 16 residues. CDR1 and CDR2 (germline): SQVTM, ANQGSEA. J gave up 0 bases and V 6 bases, and 11 bases lay outside the gene matches. The CDR3 loop reads CSVPIPAGVSTDTQYF. The DNA for the CDR3 is TGCAGCGTACCTATCCCAGCGGGGGTGAGCACAGATACGCAGTATTTT.

The chain has TRBV5-1 and TRBJ2-7; 9 bases are a match to TRBD2. CDR1 SGHRS and CDR2 YFSETQ come from the germline V gene. The CDR3 is 15 amino acids. Trimming removed 7 bases from V and 5 bases from J; junction bases left unmatched: 13. The CDR3, as DNA: TGCGCCAGCGCCAGACTAGCGGCGAATGTAGACGAGCAGTACGTC. This encodes CASARLAANVDEQYV.